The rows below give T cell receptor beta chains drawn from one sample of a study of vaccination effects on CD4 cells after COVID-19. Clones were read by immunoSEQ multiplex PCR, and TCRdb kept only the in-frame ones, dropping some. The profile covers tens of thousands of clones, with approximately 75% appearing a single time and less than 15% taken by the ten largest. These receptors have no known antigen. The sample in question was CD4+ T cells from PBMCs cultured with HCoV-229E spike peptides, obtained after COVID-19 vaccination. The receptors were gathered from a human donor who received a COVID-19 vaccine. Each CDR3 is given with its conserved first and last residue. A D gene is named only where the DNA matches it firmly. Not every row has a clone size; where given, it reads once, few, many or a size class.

CASSEREGNYNSPLHF | TGTGCCAGCAGTGAAAGGGAGGGCAACTATAATTCACCCCTCCACTTT | TRBV6-1 | NA | TRBJ1-6 | NA
CASSLAGQPENYGYTF | TGCGCCAGCAGCTTGGCCGGACAGCCTGAGAACTATGGCTACACCTTC | TRBV5-1 | NA | TRBJ1-2 | NA
CASSLGREPETQYF | TGCGCCAGCAGCTTGGGGCGGGAACCAGAGACCCAGTACTTC | TRBV5-1 | NA | TRBJ2-5 | NA
CASPPRLAGGNEQFF | TGTGCCAGCCCCCCCAGACTAGCGGGGGGGAATGAGCAGTTCTTC | TRBV6-5 | once | TRBJ2-1 | TRBD2
CASSGGRLAGTDTQYF | TGCGCCAGCAGTGGAGGGCGACTAGCGGGCACAGATACGCAGTATTTT | TRBV10-1 | NA | TRBJ2-3 | TRBD2
CASSPNRPGGTEAFF | TGTGCCAGCAGTCCAAATAGGCCAGGGGGCACTGAAGCTTTCTTT | TRBV7-9 | NA | TRBJ1-1 | TRBD1
CASSVFLSEAFF | TGTGCCAGCAGCGTATTCCTCTCTGAAGCTTTCTTT | TRBV9 | NA | TRBJ1-1 | NA
CASSQGWGQETQYF | TGTGCCAGCAGCCAAGGATGGGGGCAAGAGACCCAGTACTTC | TRBV4-2 | NA | TRBJ2-5 | NA
CASSLTDNYGYTF | TGTGCCAGCAGCTTGACAGATAACTATGGCTACACCTTC | TRBV5-6 | NA | TRBJ1-2 | NA
CASSTPVGRDEQYF | TGTGCCAGCAGCACCCCCGTCGGGAGAGACGAGCAGTACTTC | TRBV21-1 | NA | TRBJ2-7 | NA
CASTDGLMGYGYTF | TGTGCCAGTACTGATGGCCTGATGGGCTATGGCTACACCTTC | TRBV19 | once | TRBJ1-2 | NA
CASSTRGGRNNEQFF | TGTGCCAGCAGCACGAGGGGAGGTCGAAACAATGAGCAGTTCTTC | TRBV7-9 | NA | TRBJ2-1 | NA
CASGNSPLHF | TGCGCCAGCGGGAATTCACCCCTCCACTTT | TRBV4-1 | NA | TRBJ1-6 | NA
CASSLGDRGIYGYTF | TGCGCCAGCAGCTTGGGTGACAGGGGGATATATGGCTACACCTTC | TRBV5-1 | NA | TRBJ1-2 | TRBD1
CASSVKTNSYEQYF | TGTGCCAGCAGTGTGAAGACAAACTCCTACGAGCAGTACTTC | TRBV25-1 | NA | TRBJ2-7 | NA
CASSLTSGRYLNTGELFF | TGTGCCAGCAGCTTGACTAGCGGGCGGTACCTTAACACCGGGGAGCTGTTTTTT | TRBV7-6 | NA | TRBJ2-2 | TRBD2
CASSFQTTGELFF | TGTGCCAGCAGTTTTCAGACCACCGGGGAGCTGTTTTTT | TRBV25-1 | NA | TRBJ2-2 | NA
CSERGGTDTQYF | TGCAGCGAACGAGGGGGCACAGATACGCAGTATTTT | TRBV29-1 | NA | TRBJ2-3 | NA
CSVRRNSGNTIYF | TGCAGCGTCCGAAGAAACTCTGGAAACACCATATATTTT | TRBV29-1 | NA | TRBJ1-3 | NA
CAWSVEGETQYF | TGTGCCTGGAGTGTAGAGGGGGAGACCCAGTACTTC | TRBV30 | NA | TRBJ2-5 | NA
CASSPQGSQPQHF | TGCGCCAGCAGCCCACAGGGTAGTCAGCCCCAGCATTTT | TRBV4-1 | NA | TRBJ1-5 | NA
CASSYTPGAWTDTQYF | TGTGCCAGCAGTTACACGCCGGGTGCTTGGACAGATACGCAGTATTTT | TRBV6-5 | NA | TRBJ2-3 | NA
CASSRDSSPLHF | TGTGCCAGCAGCAGGGATTCCTCACCCCTCCACTTT | TRBV5-6 | medium-sized | TRBJ1-6 | NA
CASTTRPGLGDTQYF | TGTGCCAGTACGACTAGACCAGGGCTGGGGGATACGCAGTATTTT | TRBV19 | NA | TRBJ2-3 | NA
CASSEGTLNTEAFF | TGTGCCAGCAGTGAGGGAACCCTTAACACTGAAGCTTTCTTT | TRBV6-1 | NA | TRBJ1-1 | NA
CASTRRGRTEAFF | TGTGCCAGCACCCGCCGGGGGCGAACTGAAGCTTTCTTT | TRBV12-3/TRBV12-4 | few | TRBJ1-1 | NA
CASSYESAGGYGYTF | TGTGCCAGCAGTTACGAGTCAGCTGGTGGCTATGGCTACACCTTC | TRBV6-5 | NA | TRBJ1-2 | NA
CASSGTGSNYGYTF | TGTGCCAGCAGTGGAACGGGTAGTAACTATGGCTACACCTTC | TRBV6-4 | once | TRBJ1-2 | NA
CASSLSGFSYEQYF | TGTGCCAGCAGCTTATCCGGATTCTCCTACGAGCAGTACTTC | TRBV11-2 | NA | TRBJ2-7 | NA
CASRNQETQYF | TGTGCCAGCAGAAACCAAGAGACCCAGTACTTC | TRBV6-5 | NA | TRBJ2-5 | NA
CASRIRGLAGASSYEQYF | TGTGCCAGCAGAATAAGAGGACTAGCGGGGGCAAGCTCCTACGAGCAGTACTTC | TRBV7-2 | NA | TRBJ2-7 | TRBD2
CASSQGSRTRGQFF | TGCGCCAGCAGCCAAGGCTCACGGACCCGGGGGCAGTTCTTC | TRBV4-1 | NA | TRBJ2-1 | NA
CASSLQYRGRNSPLHF | TGTGCCAGCAGCCTCCAATACAGGGGAAGGAATTCACCCCTCCACTTT | TRBV7-8 | few | TRBJ1-6 | TRBD1
CASSEAGETQYF | TGTGCCAGCAGTGAAGCTGGGGAGACCCAGTACTTC | TRBV6-1 | few | TRBJ2-5 | NA
CASSEVARETQYF | TGCGCCAGCAGTGAGGTGGCTCGCGAGACCCAGTACTTC | TRBV10-2 | few | TRBJ2-5 | NA
CASSLGVQSYEQYF | TGTGCCAGCAGCCTAGGGGTTCAGTCCTACGAGCAGTACTTC | TRBV3-1/TRBV3-2 | NA | TRBJ2-7 | NA
CASSLQGAGEKLFF | TGTGCCAGCAGCTTACAGGGGGCAGGGGAAAAACTGTTTTTT | TRBV5-4 | NA | TRBJ1-4 | TRBD1
CASSSTPPTDEQFF | TGCGCCAGCAGTTCGACGCCTCCGACAGACGAGCAGTTCTTC | TRBV5-1 | NA | TRBJ2-1 | NA
CASSKDRGRYEQYF | TGTGCCAGTAGTAAGGACAGAGGGAGGTACGAGCAGTACTTC | TRBV19 | once | TRBJ2-7 | NA
CASSEFPRGRETQYF | TGCGCCAGCAGTGAGTTCCCCAGGGGGCGGGAGACCCAGTACTTC | TRBV10-2 | NA | TRBJ2-5 | TRBD1
CASRPWSLQDRYQPQHF | TGTGCCAGCCGTCCCTGGAGCCTCCAAGACAGATATCAGCCCCAGCATTTT | TRBV27 | NA | TRBJ1-5 | NA
CASSEKSSGANVLTF | TGTGCCAGCAGTGAGAAGAGCTCTGGGGCCAACGTCCTGACTTTC | TRBV6-1 | NA | TRBJ2-6 | NA
CATTTDRGHGNTIYF | TGTGCCACCACCACGGACAGGGGGCATGGAAACACCATATATTTT | TRBV15 | NA | TRBJ1-3 | TRBD1
CASRKSGGYSYEQYF | TGTGCCAGCAGGAAAAGCGGGGGGTACTCCTACGAGCAGTACTTC | TRBV6-5 | NA | TRBJ2-7 | TRBD2
CASSSTGPHGYTF | TGTGCCAGCAGCTCGACAGGACCCCATGGCTACACCTTC | TRBV6-5 | NA | TRBJ1-2 | NA
CASNSREATEAFF | TGTGCCAGTAACTCCAGGGAGGCCACTGAAGCTTTCTTT | TRBV19 | NA | TRBJ1-1 | NA
CASSLGFEGNEQFF | TGTGCCAGCAGCCTCGGATTCGAGGGGAATGAGCAGTTCTTC | TRBV27 | few | TRBJ2-1 | NA
CASSLGGGVDEQFF | TGCGCCAGCAGCTTGGGGGGGGGAGTAGATGAGCAGTTCTTC | TRBV5-1 | once | TRBJ2-1 | TRBD2
CASSLQVLSYEQYF | TGTGCCAGCAGCTTGCAGGTACTCTCCTACGAGCAGTACTTC | TRBV11-2 | NA | TRBJ2-7 | NA
CASRGWGGSYEQYF | TGTGCCAGCAGGGGGTGGGGGGGGAGCTACGAGCAGTACTTC | TRBV6-5 | NA | TRBJ2-7 | TRBD2
CASSELPGQGALGYTF | TGCGCCAGCAGTGAGTTACCGGGACAGGGGGCTTTAGGCTACACCTTC | TRBV10-2 | few | TRBJ1-2 | TRBD1